The 21 T cell receptor beta chains given below trace back to one sample, sequenced in a study of regulatory T cells in long-lasting Graves disease. The sample's time point: persistent/refractory GD, antithyroid drugs over 5 years with positive TRAb. PBMCs were the source of the RNA used for TCR sequencing. Arm-PCR of CDR3 regions and iRepertoire HTBI primers were used to build TCR beta libraries. TCRdb reanalysed the multiplex PCR reads using MiXCR and keeps one entry per CDR3 protein. The sample lists about 470,000 distinct CDR3 sequences; 20% were seen once. Sequencing was performed on peripheral blood mononuclear cells (PBMCs), taken when the disease was refractory, from a patient treated with antithyroid drugs. All receptors derive from a female donor with Graves disease.

On this clonotype itself: With a much larger clone just one base away, this may be a read error. The chain carries TRBV9 and TRBJ2-6; TRBD1 might be the D (5 bases). The CDR3 loop spans 15 amino acids. Trimming pared 4 bases from V and 0 bases from J, leaving 8 bases between. Germline CDR1 reads SGDLS; CDR2 reads YYNGEE. The CDR3 nucleotides read TGTGCCAGCAGCTTTGGACACTCTGGGGCCAACGTCCTGACTTTC. As protein: CASSFGHSGANVLTF. Combining the CDR3 with reference TRBV9 and TRBJ2-6 gives the whole variable domain DSGVTQTPKHLITATGQRVTLRCSPRSGDLSVYWYQQSLDQGLQFLIQYYNGEERAKGNILERFSAQQFPDLHSELNLSSLELGDSALYFCASSFGHSGANVLTFGAGSRLTVL.

This clonotype was recorded many times. V gene TRBV10-3 combines with J gene TRBJ2-2, with D perhaps TRBD2 (5 bases). The CDR3 length is 12 residues. The V gene lost 7 bases and the J gene lost 7 bases, with 10 bases spanning the gap. In germline, CDR1 is ENHRY, CDR2 SYGVKD. CDR3 nucleotide sequence: TGTGCCATCAATCCGGGGAACGGGGAGCTGTTTTTT. Amino acid sequence: CAINPGNGELFF.

This clonotype came up a few times. This rearrangement joins TRBV5-1 to TRBJ2-2; 7 nucleotides line up with TRBD2. This CDR3 is 15 amino acids long. V was pared by 7 bases and J by 5 bases, with 11 bases of the junction left unmatched. Germline CDR1 SGHRS, CDR2 YFSETQ. The CDR3: CASRSQREWTGELFF. The CDR3 nucleotides read TGCGCCAGCCGAAGCCAGCGGGAATGGACCGGGGAGCTGTTTTTT. Variable domain in full (rest from reference TRBV5-1 and TRBJ2-2): KAGVTQTPRYLIKTRGQQVTLSCSPISGHRSVSWYQQTPGQGLQFLFEYFSETQRNKGNFPGRFSGRQFSNSRSEMNVSTLELGDSALYLCASRSQREWTGELFFGEGSRLTVL.

This clonotype occurred a few times. The rearrangement joins TRBV6-1 to TRBJ1-5, with D perhaps TRBD1 (6 bases). CDR1 and CDR2 from the germline V gene are MNHNS and SASEGT. V lost 6 bases, J lost 4 bases, and 19 bases lay in between. The CDR3 has 16 residues. CDR3 DNA sequence: TGTGCCAGCAGAGCGGCGGGCAGGGGAAGGAATCAGCCCCAGCATTTT. The encoded protein is CASRAAGRGRNQPQHF.

In its sample, this clonotype was seen a few times. This sequence joins TRBV27 and TRBJ2-7; D perhaps matches TRBD1 (6 bases). The germline V and J ends were trimmed by 1 base and 0 bases, with 13 bases remaining between them. The CDR3 has 16 amino acids. The V gene's germline CDR1 is MNHEY and CDR2 SMNVEV (reference sequence). In DNA, the CDR3 is TGTGCCAGCAGTTTATACCGGGACACTCACTCCTACGAGCAGTACTTC. As protein: CASSLYRDTHSYEQYF.

This clonotype was seen a single time. Just one base apart from a much larger clone, this may be a read error. The chain uses TRBV2 and TRBJ1-2; tentative D call: TRBD1 (5 bases). Germline V gives CDR1 SNHLY, CDR2 FYNNEI. The CDR3 consists of 12 residues. Trimming took off 9 bases at V and 4 bases at J, with 12 bases between the two ends. CDR3 amino acids: CARWDLGYGYTF. The CDR3 nucleotides are TGTGCCAGGTGGGACCTGGGCTATGGCTACACCTTC.

This clonotype showed up just a few times. The V gene is TRBV7-6, the J gene TRBJ2-5; TRBD2 is a possible D gene (5 bases). There are 13 residues in the CDR3. Germline V gene data show CDR1 as SGHVS and CDR2 as FNYEAQ. The germline V and J ends were trimmed by 2 bases and 5 bases, with 9 bases remaining between them. The CDR3 region has the DNA TGTGCCAGCAGCTTAAATCCGGGGGAGACCCAGTACTTC. Its translation is CASSLNPGETQYF.

This clonotype was detected only a few times. This chain links TRBV7-6 with TRBJ1-5; 7 positions agree with TRBD1. The CDR3 is 15 residues long. Germline CDR1 SGHVS, CDR2 FNYEAQ. With 3 bases clipped from V and 6 bases from J, the junction kept 8 bases outside the gene matches. The CDR3 DNA is TGTGCCAGCAGCTTCGATGAGGGGGCGGGTCAGCCCCAGCATTTT. This gives the protein CASSFDEGAGQPQHF. The variable domain in full, completed from reference TRBV7-6 and TRBJ1-5, reads GAGVSQSPRYKVTKRGQDVALRCDPISGHVSLYWYRQALGQGPEFLTYFNYEAQQDKSGLPNDRFSAERPEGSISTLTIQRTEQRDSAMYRCASSFDEGAGQPQHFGDGTRLSIL.

This clonotype was observed a handful of times. This chain joins TRBV20-1 and TRBJ2-6; 8 nucleotides align to TRBD1. The CDR3 runs to 15 residues. The germline V gene has CDR1 DFQATT and CDR2 SNEGSKA (reference sequence). CDR3 coding DNA: TGCGGCGGACAGGGCGATCAATCTGGGGCCAACGTCCTGACTTTC. Its protein is CGGQGDQSGANVLTF.

This clonotype was found many times. V and J are TRBV7-2 and TRBJ2-2; TRBD1 matches 9 bases. Germline V gene lookup returns CDR1 SGHTA and CDR2 FQGNSA. CDR3 length: 15 amino acids. J gave up 3 bases and V 5 bases, and 4 bases lay outside the gene matches. CDR3 residues: CASSRDRAYTGELFF. As DNA, the CDR3 is TGTGCCAGCAGCCGGGACAGGGCATACACCGGGGAGCTGTTTTTT.

This clonotype came up many times. Here the CDR3 DNA reads TGCGCCAGCAGCTTGGGCGGGACCACTCGGGAGCAGTACTTC. It codes for CASSLGGTTREQYF. The V and J genes are TRBV5-1 and TRBJ2-7; perhaps TRBD2 as D (6 bases). Germline V gives CDR1 SGHRS, CDR2 YFSETQ. V shed 0 bases and J shed 7 bases, with 14 bases lying between them. The CDR3 totals 14 residues.

V usage is TRBV28 and J usage is TRBJ1-2; unclear D gene. The germline gives CDR1 MDHEN, CDR2 SYDVKM. CDR3 size: 14 residues. Trimming shortened V by 8 bases and J by 7 bases, and 20 bases separated the two germline ends. Here the CDR3 DNA reads TGTGCCAGCCGAATCGAGGGTGGCGGTTCTGGCTACACCTTC. Amino acid sequence: CASRIEGGGSGYTF.

On this clonotype itself: It is likely a read error, because the conserved phenylalanine at the end of the CDR3 is missing. No DNA is shown, since the ends of the CDR3 on it are uncertain; the CDR3 is the one TCRdb lists. The chain employs TRBV11-2 and TRBJ2-1; TRBD1, the table's D call, lacks a check against the DNA. Counting both end residues, the CDR3 totals 9 amino acids. The germline CDR1 and CDR2 sequences are SGHAT and FQNNGV. The CDR3 loop is CASSLPPHR.

The chain uses TRBV5-4 and TRBJ1-2; D gene ambiguous. Trimming removed 4 bases from V and 7 bases from J, with 23 bases in between. The CDR3 consists of 16 residues. Germline V gene lookup returns CDR1 SGHNT and CDR2 YYREEE (reference sequence). The CDR3 is CASSLAVGRGRGGYTF. The CDR3 bases are TGTGCCAGCAGCCTGGCCGTCGGACGCGGGAGAGGTGGCTACACCTTC.

This chain connects TRBV3-1 to TRBJ2-3, with TRBD1 matching over 7 bases. The V gene end was trimmed by 4 bases and the J gene end by 4 bases; junction bases not matched to a gene: 11. This CDR3 has 16 residues. From germline, CDR1 is LGHDT and CDR2 YNNKEL (reference sequence). The CDR3 DNA sequence: TGTGCCAGCAGCCCAGATACGACAGGGAGTCCAGATACGCAGTATTTT. Residues: CASSPDTTGSPDTQYF.

This clonotype was picked up many times. This rearrangement joins TRBV5-1 to TRBJ1-1, with D maybe TRBD1 (6 bases). The germline V gene has CDR1 SGHRS and CDR2 YFSETQ. V dropped 2 bases and J dropped 4 bases, with 15 bases sitting between them. The CDR3 totals 15 residues. This chain's CDR3 is CASSFRSGATTEAFF. DNA for the CDR3: TGCGCCAGCAGCTTTAGGTCGGGGGCGACCACTGAAGCTTTCTTT.

This clonotype has at least ten counts. The chain employs TRBV10-3 and TRBJ1-6; D remains unclear. CDR1 is ENHRY and CDR2 is SYGVKD in the germline V gene. The CDR3 runs to 14 residues. The ends were cut back, 5 bases at V and 10 bases at J, with 15 bases in the middle. The CDR3 nucleotides are TGTGCCATCAGTAACCACGAAGGCGTCTCACCCCTCCACTTT. Translated: CAISNHEGVSPLHF.

This clonotype was seen at least ten times. The chain links TRBV30 to TRBJ1-4, with D maybe TRBD1 (5 bases). Between the trimmed V and J ends, which lost 3 bases and 4 bases, there was a span of 9 bases. The length of the CDR3 is 13 residues. Germline V gene lookup returns CDR1 GTSNPN and CDR2 SVGIG (reference sequence). The CDR3 DNA reads TGTGCCTGGAGGAGACAGCTTAATGAAAAACTGTTTTTT. This codes for CAWRRQLNEKLFF.

This clonotype was counted at least ten times. The genes are TRBV7-3 and TRBJ2-2; no definite D call. CDR3 size: 12 residues. V was cut by 6 bases and J by 7 bases, with 9 bases left in between. Germline V gene sequence: CDR1 SGHTA, CDR2 FQGTGA. In DNA, the CDR3 is TGTGCCAGCAGTCCGTGGGGCGGGGAGCTGTTTTTT. It yields the protein CASSPWGGELFF.

The sample holds many counts of this clonotype. The chain recombines TRBV11-3 with TRBJ2-2, with 7 bases fitting TRBD1. Germline loops: CDR1 SGHNT, CDR2 YENEEA. Germline trimming cut 8 bases from V and 1 base from J; bases unmatched to any gene: 1. This CDR3 region has 13 residues. The CDR3 DNA follows: TGTGCCAGCCGGGACAGGAACACCGGGGAGCTGTTTTTT. It translates to CASRDRNTGELFF.

The chain employs TRBV7-9 and TRBJ2-7; no clear D. The germline gives CDR1 SEHNR, CDR2 FQNEAQ (reference sequence). V dropped 5 bases and J dropped 2 bases, with 16 bases sitting between them. This CDR3 has 15 residues. This chain's CDR3 is CASSRRAESPYEQYF. Written as DNA, the CDR3 is TGTGCCAGCAGCCGACGGGCCGAGAGCCCCTACGAGCAGTACTTC.